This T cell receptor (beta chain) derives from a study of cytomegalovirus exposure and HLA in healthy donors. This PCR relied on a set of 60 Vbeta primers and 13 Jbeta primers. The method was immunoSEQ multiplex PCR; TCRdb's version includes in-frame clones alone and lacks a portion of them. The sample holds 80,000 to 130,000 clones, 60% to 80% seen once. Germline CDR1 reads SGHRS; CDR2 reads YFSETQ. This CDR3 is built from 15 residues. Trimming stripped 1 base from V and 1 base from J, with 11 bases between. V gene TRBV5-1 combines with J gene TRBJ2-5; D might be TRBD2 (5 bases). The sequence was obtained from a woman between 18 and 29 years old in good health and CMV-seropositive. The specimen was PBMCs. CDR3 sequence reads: CASSLLSGTQETQYF. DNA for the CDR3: TGCGCCAGCAGCTTGCTATCGGGAACCCAAGAGACCCAGTACTTC. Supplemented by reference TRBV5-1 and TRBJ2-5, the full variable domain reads KAGVTQTPRYLIKTRGQQVTLSCSPISGHRSVSWYQQTPGQGLQFLFEYFSETQRNKGNFPGRFSGRQFSNSRSEMNVSTLELGDSALYLCASSLLSGTQETQYFGPGTRLLVL.